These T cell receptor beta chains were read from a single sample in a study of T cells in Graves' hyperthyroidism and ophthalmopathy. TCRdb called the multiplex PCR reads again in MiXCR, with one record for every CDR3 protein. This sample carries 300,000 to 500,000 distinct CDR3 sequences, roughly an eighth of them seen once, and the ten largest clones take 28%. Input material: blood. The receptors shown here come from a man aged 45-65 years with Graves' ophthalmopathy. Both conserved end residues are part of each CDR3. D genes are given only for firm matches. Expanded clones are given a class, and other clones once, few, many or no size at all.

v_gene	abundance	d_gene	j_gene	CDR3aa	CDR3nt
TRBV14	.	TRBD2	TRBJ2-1	CASSLMGLADNEQFF	TGTGCCAGCAGCCTCATGGGACTAGCGGACAATGAGCAGTTCTTC
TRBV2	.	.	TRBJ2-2	CASSEYLADTGELFF	TGTGCCAGCAGTGAATATCTAGCAGACACCGGGGAGCTGTTTTTT
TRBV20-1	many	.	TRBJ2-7	CSAGQTYEQYF	TGCAGTGCCGGACAGACCTACGAGCAGTACTTC
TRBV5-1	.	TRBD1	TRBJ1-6	CASRNAGTGDSPLHF	TGCGCCAGCAGAAACGCCGGGACAGGGGATTCACCCCTCCACTTT
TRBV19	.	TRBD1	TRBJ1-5	CASSMDRNQPQHF	TGTGCCAGTAGTATGGACAGGAATCAGCCCCAGCATTTT
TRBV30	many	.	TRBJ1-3	CAWSASGNTIYF	TGTGCCTGGAGTGCCAGCGGAAACACCATATATTTT
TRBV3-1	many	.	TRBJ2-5	CASSQDLLGSRTQYF	TGTGCCAGCAGCCAAGATCTTTTAGGTTCTCGGACCCAGTACTTC
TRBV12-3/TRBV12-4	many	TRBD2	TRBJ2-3	CASSYSGPQDTQYF	TGTGCCAGCAGTTATAGCGGGCCTCAGGATACGCAGTATTTT
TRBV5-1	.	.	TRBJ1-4	CASSPGRGDEKLFF	TGCGCCAGCAGCCCCGGAAGAGGGGATGAAAAACTGTTTTTT
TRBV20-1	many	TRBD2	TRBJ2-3	CSASKTSGRADTQYF	TGCAGTGCCAGTAAGACTAGCGGGAGGGCGGATACGCAGTATTTT
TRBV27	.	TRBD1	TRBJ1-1	CASSPYRTGDEAFF	TGTGCCAGCAGTCCCTATCGGACAGGGGACGAAGCTTTCTTT
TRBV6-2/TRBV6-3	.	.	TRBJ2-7	CASRRIRGESYEQYF	TGTGCCAGCAGACGAATCAGGGGCGAGTCCTACGAGCAGTACTTC
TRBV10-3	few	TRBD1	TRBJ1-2	CAIRGRGPNYGYTF	TGTGCCATCAGGGGAAGGGGGCCCAACTATGGCTACACCTTC
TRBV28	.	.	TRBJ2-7	CASAPLGYEQYF	TGTGCCAGCGCCCCCCTAGGCTACGAGCAGTACTTC
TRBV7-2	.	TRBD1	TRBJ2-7	CASSAPGTGKTYEQYF	TGTGCCAGCAGCGCCCCCGGGACAGGGAAGACCTACGAGCAGTACTTC
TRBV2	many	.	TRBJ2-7	CASRERDTYEQYF	TGTGCCAGCAGAGAGCGGGACACATACGAGCAGTACTTC
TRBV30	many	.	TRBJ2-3	CAWSPLSSADTQYF	TGTGCCTGGAGTCCACTCAGTAGCGCCGATACGCAGTATTTT
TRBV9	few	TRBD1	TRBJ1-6	CASSVVGQGDSPLHF	TGTGCCAGCAGCGTAGTTGGACAGGGTGATTCACCCCTCCACTTT
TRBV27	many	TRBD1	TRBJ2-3	CASSSIQGASTDTQYF	TGTGCCAGCAGTTCCATCCAGGGGGCGAGCACAGATACGCAGTATTTT
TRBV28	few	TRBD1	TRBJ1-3	CASSPGQGAGNTIYF	TGTGCCAGCAGTCCGGGACAGGGTGCCGGAAACACCATATATTTT
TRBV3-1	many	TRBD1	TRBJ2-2	CASTRDRGSLDTGELFF	TGTGCCAGCACCCGGGACAGGGGCTCACTGGACACCGGGGAGCTGTTTTTT
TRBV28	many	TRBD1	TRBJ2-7	CASCTGTGGLEQYF	TGTGCCAGCTGTACCGGGACAGGGGGCCTCGAGCAGTACTTC
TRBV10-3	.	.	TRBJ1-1	CAISGSPTGSTEAFF	TGTGCCATCAGCGGGTCTCCAACCGGGAGCACTGAAGCTTTCTTT
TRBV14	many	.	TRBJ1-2	CASSQGRTGAVGYTF	TGTGCCAGCAGCCAAGGTCGGACGGGGGCCGTTGGCTACACCTTC
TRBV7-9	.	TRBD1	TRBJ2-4	CASSLGRQGKNIQYF	TGTGCCAGCAGCTTAGGGAGACAGGGCAAAAACATTCAGTACTTC
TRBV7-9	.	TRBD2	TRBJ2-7	CASSQGTSTRYEQYF	TGTGCCAGCAGCCAAGGGACTAGCACCCGCTACGAGCAGTACTTC
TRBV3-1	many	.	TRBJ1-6	CASSQQGAVYGSPLHF	TGTGCCAGCAGCCAACAAGGGGCCGTCTATGGGTCACCCCTCCACTTT
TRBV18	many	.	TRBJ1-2	CASSPGSNYGYTF	TGTGCCAGCTCACCAGGGTCTAACTATGGCTACACCTTC
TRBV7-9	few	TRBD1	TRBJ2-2	CASSWGQGATGELFF	TGTGCCAGCAGCTGGGGACAGGGGGCCACCGGGGAGCTGTTTTTT
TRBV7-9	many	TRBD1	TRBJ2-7	CASSFGQGTYEQYF	TGTGCCAGCAGCTTTGGACAGGGTACTTACGAGCAGTACTTC
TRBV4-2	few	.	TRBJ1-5	CASSQDQQGKISNQPQHF	TGTGCCAGCAGCCAAGATCAACAGGGAAAGATTAGCAATCAGCCCCAGCATTTT
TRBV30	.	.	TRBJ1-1	CAWNRGIGTEAFF	TGTGCCTGGAATAGGGGTATTGGCACTGAAGCTTTCTTT
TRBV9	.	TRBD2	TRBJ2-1	CASSVLAGVYNEQFF	TGTGCCAGCAGCGTACTGGCGGGAGTATACAATGAGCAGTTCTTC
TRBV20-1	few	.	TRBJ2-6	CSALQFSGANVLTF	TGCAGTGCTTTACAGTTCTCTGGGGCCAACGTCCTGACTTTC
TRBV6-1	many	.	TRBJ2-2	CASGPVNTGELFF	TGTGCCAGCGGTCCGGTGAACACCGGGGAGCTGTTTTTT
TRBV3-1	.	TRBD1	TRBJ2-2	CASSQEGGQDTGELFF	TGTGCCAGCAGCCAAGAAGGGGGCCAGGACACCGGGGAGCTGTTTTTT
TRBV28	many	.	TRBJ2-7	CASTGIPYEQYF	TGTGCCAGCACCGGGATCCCCTACGAGCAGTACTTC
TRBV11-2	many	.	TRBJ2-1	CASSSDYFEQFF	TGTGCCAGCAGTTCGGACTATTTCGAGCAGTTCTTC
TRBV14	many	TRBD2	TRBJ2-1	CASSHLTSGSGEQFF	TGTGCCAGCAGCCACCTGACTAGCGGGAGTGGTGAGCAGTTCTTC
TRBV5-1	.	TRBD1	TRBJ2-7	CASSLDGQETYEQYF	TGCGCCAGCAGCTTGGATGGACAGGAGACCTACGAGCAGTACTTC